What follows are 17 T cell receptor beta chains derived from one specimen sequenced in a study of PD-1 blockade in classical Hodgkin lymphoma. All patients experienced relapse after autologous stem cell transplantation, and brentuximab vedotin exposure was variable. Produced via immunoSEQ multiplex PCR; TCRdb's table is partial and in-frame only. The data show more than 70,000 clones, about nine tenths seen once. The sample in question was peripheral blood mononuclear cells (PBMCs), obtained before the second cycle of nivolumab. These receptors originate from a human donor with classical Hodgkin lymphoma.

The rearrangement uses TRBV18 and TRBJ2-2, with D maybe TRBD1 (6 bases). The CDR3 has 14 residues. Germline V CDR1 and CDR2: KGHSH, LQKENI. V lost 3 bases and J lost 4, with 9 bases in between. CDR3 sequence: CASSPLDSTGELFF. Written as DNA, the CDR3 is TGTGCCAGCTCACCGCTGGACAGCACCGGGGAGCTGTTTTTT. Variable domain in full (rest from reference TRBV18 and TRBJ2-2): NAGVMQNPRHLVRRRGQEARLRCSPMKGHSHVYWYRQLPEEGLKFMVYLQKENIIDESGMPKERFSAEFPKEGPSILRIQQVVRGDSAAYFCASSPLDSTGELFFGEGSRLTVL.

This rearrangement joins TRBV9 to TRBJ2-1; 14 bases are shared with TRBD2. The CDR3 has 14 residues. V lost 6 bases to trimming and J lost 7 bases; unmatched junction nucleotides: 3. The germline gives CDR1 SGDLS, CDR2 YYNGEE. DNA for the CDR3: TGTGCCAGCACCGGACTAGCGGGAGGTAATGAGCAGTTCTTC. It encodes CASTGLAGGNEQFF.

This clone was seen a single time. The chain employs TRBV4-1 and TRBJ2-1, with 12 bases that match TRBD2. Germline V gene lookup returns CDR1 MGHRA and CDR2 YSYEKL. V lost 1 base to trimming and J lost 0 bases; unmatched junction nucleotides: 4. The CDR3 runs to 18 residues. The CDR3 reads CASSQVGLAGSSYNEQFF. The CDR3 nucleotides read TGCGCCAGCAGCCAAGTAGGACTAGCGGGAAGCTCCTACAATGAGCAGTTCTTC.

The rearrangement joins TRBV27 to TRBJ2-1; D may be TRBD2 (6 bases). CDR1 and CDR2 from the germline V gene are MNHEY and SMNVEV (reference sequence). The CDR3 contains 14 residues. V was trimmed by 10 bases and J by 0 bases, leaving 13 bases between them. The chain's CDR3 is CATVADNSYNEQFF. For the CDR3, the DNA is TGTGCCACTGTAGCGGATAACTCCTACAATGAGCAGTTCTTC.

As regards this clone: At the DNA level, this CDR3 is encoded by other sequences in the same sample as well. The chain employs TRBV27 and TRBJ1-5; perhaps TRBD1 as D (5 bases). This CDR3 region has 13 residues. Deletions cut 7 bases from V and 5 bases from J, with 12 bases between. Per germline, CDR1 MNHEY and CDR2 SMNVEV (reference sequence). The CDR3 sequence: CASKGQADQPQHF. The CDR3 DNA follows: TGTGCCAGCAAAGGACAAGCGGATCAGCCCCAGCATTTT.

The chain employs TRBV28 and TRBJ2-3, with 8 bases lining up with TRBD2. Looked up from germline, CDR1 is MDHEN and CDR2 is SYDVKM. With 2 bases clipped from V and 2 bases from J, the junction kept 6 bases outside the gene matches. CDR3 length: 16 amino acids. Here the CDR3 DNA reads TGTGCCAGCAGTTTAGGTCGAGCGGGAGTCACAGATACGCAGTATTTT. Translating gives CASSLGRAGVTDTQYF.

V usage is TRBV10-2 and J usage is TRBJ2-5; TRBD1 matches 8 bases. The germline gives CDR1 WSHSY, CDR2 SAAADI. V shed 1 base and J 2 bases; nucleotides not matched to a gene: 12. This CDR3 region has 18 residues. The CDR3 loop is CASSEWPRQGSRQETQYF. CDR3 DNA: TGCGCCAGCAGTGAGTGGCCCCGACAGGGGAGCAGGCAAGAGACCCAGTACTTC.

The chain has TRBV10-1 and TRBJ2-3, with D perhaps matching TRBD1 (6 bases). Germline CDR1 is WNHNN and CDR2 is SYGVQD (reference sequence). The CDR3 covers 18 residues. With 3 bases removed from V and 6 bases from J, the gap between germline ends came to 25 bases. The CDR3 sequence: CASSDLPGGVGSSDTQYF. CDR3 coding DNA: TGCGCCAGCAGTGACCTCCCTGGGGGCGTAGGGAGTTCGGATACGCAGTATTTT.

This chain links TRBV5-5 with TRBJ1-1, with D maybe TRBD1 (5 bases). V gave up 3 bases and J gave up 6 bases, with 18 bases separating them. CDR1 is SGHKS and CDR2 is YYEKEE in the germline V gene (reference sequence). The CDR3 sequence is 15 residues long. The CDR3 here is CASSWGRVNAAEAFF. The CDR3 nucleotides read TGTGCCAGCAGCTGGGGCAGGGTAAACGCTGCTGAAGCTTTCTTT.

The CDR3 loop reads CASRRTYTDTQYF. The CDR3 DNA reads TGTGCCAGTAGGAGGACCTACACAGATACGCAGTATTTT. V usage is TRBV19 and J usage is TRBJ2-3; no reliable D call. Germline V lookup: CDR1 LNHDA, CDR2 SQIVND (reference sequence). The CDR3 spans 13 residues. V was pared by 6 bases and J by 2 bases, with 9 bases between.

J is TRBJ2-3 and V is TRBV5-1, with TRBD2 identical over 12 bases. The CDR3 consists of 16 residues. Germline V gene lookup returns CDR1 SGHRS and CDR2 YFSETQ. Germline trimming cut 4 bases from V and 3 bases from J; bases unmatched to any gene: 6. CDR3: CASSQWTSGETDTQYF. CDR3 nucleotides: TGCGCCAGCAGCCAATGGACTAGCGGGGAGACAGATACGCAGTATTTT.

The CDR3 DNA reads TGTGCCAGCAGGCCCAGGGACCTTGGAAACACCATATATTTT. Residues: CASRPRDLGNTIYF. The chain carries TRBV6-1 and TRBJ1-3; the D gene is possibly TRBD1 (5 bases). Germline V lookup: CDR1 MNHNS, CDR2 SASEGT. Between the trimmed V and J ends, which lost 6 bases and 3 bases, there was a span of 12 bases. This CDR3 contains 14 residues.

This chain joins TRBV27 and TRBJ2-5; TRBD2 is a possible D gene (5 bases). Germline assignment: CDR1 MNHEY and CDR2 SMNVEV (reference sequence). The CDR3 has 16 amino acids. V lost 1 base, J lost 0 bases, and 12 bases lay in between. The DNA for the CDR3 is TGTGCCAGCAGTTTATACGGCCCCGGGGACCAAGAGACCCAGTACTTC. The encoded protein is CASSLYGPGDQETQYF.

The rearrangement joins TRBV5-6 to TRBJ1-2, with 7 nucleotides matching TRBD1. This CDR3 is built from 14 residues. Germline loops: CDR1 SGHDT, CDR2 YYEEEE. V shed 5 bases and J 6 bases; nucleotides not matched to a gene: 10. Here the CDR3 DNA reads TGTGCCAGCAGAAAGACAGGGTATGGGGATGGCTACACCTTC. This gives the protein CASRKTGYGDGYTF.

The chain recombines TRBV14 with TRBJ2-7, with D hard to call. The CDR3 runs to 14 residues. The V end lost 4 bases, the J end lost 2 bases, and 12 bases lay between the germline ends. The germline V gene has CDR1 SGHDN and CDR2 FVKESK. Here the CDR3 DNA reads TGTGCCAGCAGCCCCAAGTTCAGAGCCTACGAGCAGTACTTC. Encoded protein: CASSPKFRAYEQYF.

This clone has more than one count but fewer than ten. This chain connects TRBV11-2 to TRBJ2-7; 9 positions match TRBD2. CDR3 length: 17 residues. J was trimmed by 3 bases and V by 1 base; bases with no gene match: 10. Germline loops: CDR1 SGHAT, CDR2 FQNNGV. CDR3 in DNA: TGTGCCAGCAGCTTAGTGGGCGGGAGGGCCGTTCACTACGAGCAGTACTTC. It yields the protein CASSLVGGRAVHYEQYF.

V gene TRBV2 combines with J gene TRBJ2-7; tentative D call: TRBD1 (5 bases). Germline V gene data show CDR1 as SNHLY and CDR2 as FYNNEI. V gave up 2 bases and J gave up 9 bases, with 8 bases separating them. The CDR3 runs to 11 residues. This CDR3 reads CASSEQGGQYF. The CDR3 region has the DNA TGTGCCAGCAGTGAACAGGGTGGGCAGTACTTC.